Listed below are T cell receptor beta chains from one sample, sequenced in a study of metastatic and nonmetastatic thyroid tumors. Using MiXCR, TCRdb reanalyzed the PCR reads. Altogether 10,000 to 13,000 clones are present, around 41% being singletons, with the ten largest covering about a sixth. Material: tumor tissue. Source of these receptors: a female donor with papillary thyroid cancer or a benign thyroid nodule (not recorded which). Some clones in this sample may be carry-over from other donors' samples. The CDR3 runs from the conserved cysteine through the conserved F or W. D genes are given only for firm matches. Clone sizes are given selectively: once, few, many, or a class where the clone is expanded.

clone_size | j_call | v_call | d_call | cdr3_nt | cdr3_aa
- | TRBJ1-5 | TRBV28 | - | TGTGCCAGCAGTCTCTACAGGGTTTCTCAGCCCCAGCATTTT | CASSLYRVSQPQHF
- | TRBJ1-2 | TRBV6-4 | - | TGTGCCAGCAGTTACTCAAACAGTGGCAGTGGCTACACCTTC | CASSYSNSGSGYTF
few | TRBJ2-1 | TRBV28 | TRBD2 | TGTGCCAGCAGTCCTCCCAGCGGGAGCTCCTACAATGAGCAGTTCTTC | CASSPPSGSSYNEQFF
- | TRBJ2-7 | TRBV3-1 | TRBD2 | TGTGCCAGCAGCCAACCGGGACTAGCGGGGAACGAGCAGTACTTC | CASSQPGLAGNEQYF
once | TRBJ1-2 | TRBV9 | - | TGTGCCAGCAGCGTAAAAGAGGGTTTTCATAACTATGGCTACACCTTC | CASSVKEGFHNYGYTF
large | TRBJ2-5 | TRBV11-2 | TRBD2 | TGTGCCAGCACCCGATCGGCTAGCGGGGTTGGGGAGACCCAGTACTTC | CASTRSASGVGETQYF
- | TRBJ1-6 | TRBV5-6 | - | TGTGCCAGCAGCTTGGGGACTCTTCTCGGGGCCCTCCACTTT | CASSLGTLLGALHF
- | TRBJ2-1 | TRBV20-1 | TRBD2 | TGCAGTGCTAGTTGGCAGCGGGAGGGCGATGAGCAGTTCTTC | CSASWQREGDEQFF
- | TRBJ2-7 | TRBV6-2/TRBV6-3 | TRBD2 | TGTGCCAGCAGTTTAGCGGGAGCAGATTACGTGCAGTACTTC | CASSLAGADYVQYF
few | TRBJ2-7 | TRBV6-1 | - | TGTTCCAGCAGCGTGGACGCCGGCGAGCAGTACTTC | CSSSVDAGEQYF
- | TRBJ2-7 | TRBV25-1 | TRBD1 | TGTGCCAGCAGTGACCTCAGGGGGTCCCGCTCCTACGAGCAGTACTTC | CASSDLRGSRSYEQYF
- | TRBJ2-3 | TRBV5-1 | TRBD2 | TGCGCCAGCAGCTCTTTTGGGGCGGGAGGGCGAAATACGCAGTATTTT | CASSSFGAGGRNTQYF
few | TRBJ2-1 | TRBV28 | - | TGTGCCAGCAGTTTAGAGGAGGGGTTGGGATACAATGAGCAGTTCTTC | CASSLEEGLGYNEQFF
few | TRBJ2-2 | TRBV28 | - | TGTGCCAGCAGTTTCCTGATCACCGGGGAGCTGTTTTTT | CASSFLITGELFF
- | TRBJ1-2 | TRBV30 | - | TGTGCCTGGAGCACCCGGCCGACACGTACTAACTATGGCTACACCTTC | CAWSTRPTRTNYGYTF
few | TRBJ2-5 | TRBV19 | TRBD1 | TGTGCCAGTATGGGCAGGGGGTATCAAGAGACCCAGTACTTC | CASMGRGYQETQYF
- | TRBJ1-5 | TRBV6-1 | - | TGTGCCAGCAGTGTCAGGGAGGATCAGCCCCAGCATTTT | CASSVREDQPQHF
- | TRBJ2-2 | TRBV20-1 | - | TGCAGTGCTCCGGCCTCCGGGGAGCTGTTTTTT | CSAPASGELFF
- | TRBJ2-1 | TRBV20-1 | TRBD2 | TGCAGTGCTACTGTTTTACTAGCGGGAGCGGTCAATGAGCAGTTCTTC | CSATVLLAGAVNEQFF
- | TRBJ1-2 | TRBV7-2 | - | TGTGCCAGCAGCCCCTCAATAGGGAACTATGGCTACACCTTC | CASSPSIGNYGYTF
- | TRBJ1-3 | TRBV7-3 | - | TGTGCCAGCAGCAAGACAGTTAGCGCTGGAAACACCATATATTTT | CASSKTVSAGNTIYF
- | TRBJ1-2 | TRBV9 | - | TGTGCCAGCAGCGTAGGGCGGGGAGGAAACTATGGCTACACCTTC | CASSVGRGGNYGYTF
- | TRBJ2-1 | TRBV4-2 | TRBD2 | TGTGCCAGCAGCCCCGATAGGGCTAGCGGGAGGAAAAATGAGCAGTTCTTC | CASSPDRASGRKNEQFF
few | TRBJ2-2 | TRBV28 | - | TGTGCCAGCAGTCTACTCAGGGTGAACACCGGGGAGCTGTTTTTT | CASSLLRVNTGELFF
few | TRBJ2-2 | TRBV6-4 | - | TGTGCCAGCAGTGACAGGGACACCGGGGAGCTGTTTTTT | CASSDRDTGELFF
large | TRBJ2-7 | TRBV15 | - | TGTGCCACCAGCAGAGATCGGGGGCCCTACGAGCAGTACTTC | CATSRDRGPYEQYF
- | TRBJ2-3 | TRBV12-5 | - | TGTGCTAGTGGTTTGGTAAATACGGGGGCCCCCCACAGTGGGCAGTATTTT | CASGLVNTGAPHSGQYF
- | TRBJ2-3 | TRBV9 | TRBD2 | TGTGCCAGCAGCCCTCTTGCGGGAGGGGGAGATACGCAGTATTTT | CASSPLAGGGDTQYF
- | TRBJ2-5 | TRBV19 | TRBD2 | TGTGCCAGTAGTCTACGGGGGGGGGCCGGTAGTGAGACCCAGTACTTC | CASSLRGGAGSETQYF
- | TRBJ2-3 | TRBV27 | - | TGTGCCAGCAGTTTAGGGGGGACCCGCACAGATACGCAGTATTTT | CASSLGGTRTDTQYF
once | TRBJ2-2 | TRBV11-2 | TRBD2 | TGTGCCAGCAGTTCTAGCGGGAGCGGGGAGCTGTTTTTT | CASSSSGSGELFF
- | TRBJ2-7 | TRBV28 | TRBD2 | TGTGCCAGCAGTCCAATTATTAGGGGACTAGCGGGAAAGAGCTACGAGCAGTACTTC | CASSPIIRGLAGKSYEQYF
few | TRBJ1-3 | TRBV28 | TRBD1 | TGTGCCAGCATCTCCGGGACAGGGACAGGAAACACCATATATTTT | CASISGTGTGNTIYF